The clone carrying this T cell receptor (beta chain) was detected ten times or more. The antigen is undetermined. V trimming: 5 bases; J trimming: 7 bases; junction bases outside the gene matches: 11. CDR3 size: 16 residues. The germline gives CDR1 SGHAT, CDR2 FQNNGV. Unique molecular identifiers were attached to individual cDNA molecules. TCRdb re-called the 5' RACE reads through MiXCR, storing one row per CDR3 protein. The repertoire includes some 26,000 distinct CDR3 sequences, about 4.2% of them detected once, and roughly 4.2% sits in the top ten. The entry originates in a study of early T cells in non-severe SARS-CoV-2 infection. Study-level background: The study sequenced bulk RNA from unsorted whole blood, with chains unpaired. Whole-study results and caveats: Matching with VDJdb favored anti-spike CD8 responses (missing private and CD4 specificities).

The specimen sequenced was whole blood. The receptor was isolated from an adult who was a healthcare worker with PCR-confirmed SARS-CoV-2 infection or an uninfected control (not recorded which). The rearrangement joins TRBV11-2 to TRBJ1-5; TRBD1 matches 10 bases. CDR3 DNA sequence: TGTGCCAGCAGCCTCCGTCCCGGGACAGGGGTCCAGCCCCAGCATTTT. Amino acids: CASSLRPGTGVQPQHF. The complete variable domain, with remaining parts taken from reference TRBV11-2 and TRBJ1-5, reads EAGVAQSPRYKIIEKRQSVAFWCNPISGHATLYWYQQILGQGPKLLIQFQNNGVVDDSQLPKDRFSAERLKGVDSTLKIQPAKLEDSAVYLCASSLRPGTGVQPQHFGDGTRLSIL.